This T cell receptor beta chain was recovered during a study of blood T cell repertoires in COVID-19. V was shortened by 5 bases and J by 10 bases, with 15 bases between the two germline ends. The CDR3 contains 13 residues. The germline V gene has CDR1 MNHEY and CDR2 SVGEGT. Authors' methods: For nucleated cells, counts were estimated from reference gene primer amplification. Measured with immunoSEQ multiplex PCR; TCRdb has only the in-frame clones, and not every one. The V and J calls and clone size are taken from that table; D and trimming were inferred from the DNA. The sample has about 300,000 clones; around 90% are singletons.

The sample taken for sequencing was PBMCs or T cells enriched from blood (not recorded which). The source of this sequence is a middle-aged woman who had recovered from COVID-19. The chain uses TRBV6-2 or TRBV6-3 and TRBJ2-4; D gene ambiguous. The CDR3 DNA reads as TGTGCCAGCAGTGTCGACTCAGCACGGATTCAGTACTTC. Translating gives CASSVDSARIQYF.